The following is a T cell receptor beta chain sequence with its context. Its antigen is currently unknown. This CDR3 contains 15 residues. Looked up from germline, CDR1 is SGHNT and CDR2 is YENEEA. Losses at the gene ends were 3 bases for V and 0 bases for J; bases not matched to a gene: 0. The source of the sample is a study of human T cells and chemical hapten exposure. Broader study findings: TCRs above 1 in 1000 frequency stayed constant with DPC sensitization. Because they had alopecia, donors may respond immunologically unlike healthy people. The study found expanded TCRs formed significantly more large CDR3 similarity clusters than controls.

Specified time point: patch test 3, about 24 weeks after DPC sensitization. Treatment described: therapeutic diphenylcyclopropenone sensitization with weekly scalp DPC. TCRdb called the RACE reads again in MiXCR, with one record for every CDR3 protein. In the table there are tens of thousands of distinct CDR3 sequences, about an eighth of which are singletons. The sample here was whole blood, taken in connection with sensitization to the hapten diphenylcyclopropenone (DPC). The chain has TRBV11-3 and TRBJ2-2; 8 positions agree with TRBD1. The clonotype originates from a woman between 50 and 59 years old with alopecia areata. Some clones in this sample may be carry-over from other donors' samples. The CDR3 region has the DNA TGTGCCAGCAGCTTGGGACAGGCGAACACCGGGGAGCTGTTTTTT. It yields the protein CASSLGQANTGELFF.